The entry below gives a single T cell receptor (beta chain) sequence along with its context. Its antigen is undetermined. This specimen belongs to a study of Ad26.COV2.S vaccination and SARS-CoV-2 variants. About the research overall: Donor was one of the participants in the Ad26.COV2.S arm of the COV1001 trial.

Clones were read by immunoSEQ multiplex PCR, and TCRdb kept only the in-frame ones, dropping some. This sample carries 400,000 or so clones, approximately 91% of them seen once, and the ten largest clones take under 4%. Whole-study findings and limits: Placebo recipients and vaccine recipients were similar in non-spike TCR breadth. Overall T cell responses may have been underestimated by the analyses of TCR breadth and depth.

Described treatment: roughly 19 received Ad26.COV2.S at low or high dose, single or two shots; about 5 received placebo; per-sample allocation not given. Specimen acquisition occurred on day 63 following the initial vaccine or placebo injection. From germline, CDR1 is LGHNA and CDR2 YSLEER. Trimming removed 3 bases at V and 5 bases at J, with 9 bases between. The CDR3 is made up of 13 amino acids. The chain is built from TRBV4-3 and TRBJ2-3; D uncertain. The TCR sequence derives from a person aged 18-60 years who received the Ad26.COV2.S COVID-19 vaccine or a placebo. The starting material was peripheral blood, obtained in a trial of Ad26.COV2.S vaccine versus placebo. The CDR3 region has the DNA TGCGCCAGCAGCCAGACCCCGGGAGATACGCAGTATTTT. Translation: CASSQTPGDTQYF.